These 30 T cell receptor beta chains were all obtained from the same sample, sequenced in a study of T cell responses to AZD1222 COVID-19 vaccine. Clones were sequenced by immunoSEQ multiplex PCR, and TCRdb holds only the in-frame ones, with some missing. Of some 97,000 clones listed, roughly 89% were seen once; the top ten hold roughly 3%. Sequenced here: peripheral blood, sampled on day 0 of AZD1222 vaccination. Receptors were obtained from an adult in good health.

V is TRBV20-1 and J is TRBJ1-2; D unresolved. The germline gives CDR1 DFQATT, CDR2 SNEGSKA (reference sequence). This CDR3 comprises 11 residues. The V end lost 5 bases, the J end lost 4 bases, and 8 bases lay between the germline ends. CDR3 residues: CSAPPPYGYTF. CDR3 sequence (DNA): TGCAGTGCTCCTCCCCCCTATGGCTACACCTTC.

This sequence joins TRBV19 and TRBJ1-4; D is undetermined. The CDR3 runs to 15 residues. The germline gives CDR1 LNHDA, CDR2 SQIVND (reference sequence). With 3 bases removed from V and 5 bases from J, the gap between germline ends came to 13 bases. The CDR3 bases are TGTGCCAGTAGTATCGGAGGGAGTGAAAATGAAAAACTGTTTTTT. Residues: CASSIGGSENEKLFF.

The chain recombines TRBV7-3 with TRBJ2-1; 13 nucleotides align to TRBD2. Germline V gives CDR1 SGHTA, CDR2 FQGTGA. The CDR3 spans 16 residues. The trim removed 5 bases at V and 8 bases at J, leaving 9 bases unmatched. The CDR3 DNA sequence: TGTGCCAGCAGCCGCACACGACTAGCGGGGGGTGATGAGCAGTTCTTC. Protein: CASSRTRLAGGDEQFF.

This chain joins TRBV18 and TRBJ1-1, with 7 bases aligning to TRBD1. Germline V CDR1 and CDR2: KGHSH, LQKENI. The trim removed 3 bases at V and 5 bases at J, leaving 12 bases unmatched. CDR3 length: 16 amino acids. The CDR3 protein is CASSPAAQGGQTEAFF. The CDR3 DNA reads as TGTGCCAGCTCACCTGCCGCGCAGGGGGGGCAAACTGAAGCTTTCTTT.

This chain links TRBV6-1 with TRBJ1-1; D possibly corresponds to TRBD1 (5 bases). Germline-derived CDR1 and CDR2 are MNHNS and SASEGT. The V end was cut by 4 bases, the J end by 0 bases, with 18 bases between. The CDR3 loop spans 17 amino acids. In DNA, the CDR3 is TGTGCCAGCAGTGTACGGGTTGGGGGACTGATGAACACTGAAGCTTTCTTT. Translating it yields CASSVRVGGLMNTEAFF.

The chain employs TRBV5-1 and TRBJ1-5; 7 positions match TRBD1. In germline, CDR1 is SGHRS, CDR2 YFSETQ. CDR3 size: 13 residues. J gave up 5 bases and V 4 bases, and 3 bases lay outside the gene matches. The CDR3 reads CASSAQGDQPQHF. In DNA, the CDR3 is TGCGCCAGCAGCGCGCAGGGGGATCAGCCCCAGCATTTT.

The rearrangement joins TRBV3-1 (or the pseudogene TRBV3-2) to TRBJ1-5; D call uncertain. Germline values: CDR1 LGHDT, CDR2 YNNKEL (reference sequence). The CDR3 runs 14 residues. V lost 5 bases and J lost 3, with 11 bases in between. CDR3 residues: CASSGRGPNQPQHF. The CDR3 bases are TGTGCCAGCAGCGGACGCGGCCCCAATCAGCCCCAGCATTTT.

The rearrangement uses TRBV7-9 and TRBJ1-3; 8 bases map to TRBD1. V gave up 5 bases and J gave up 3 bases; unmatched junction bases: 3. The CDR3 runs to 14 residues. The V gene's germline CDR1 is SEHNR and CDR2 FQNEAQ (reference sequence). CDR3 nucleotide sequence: TGTGCCAGCAGCACAGGGGGTGGTGGAAACACCATATATTTT. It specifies CASSTGGGGNTIYF.

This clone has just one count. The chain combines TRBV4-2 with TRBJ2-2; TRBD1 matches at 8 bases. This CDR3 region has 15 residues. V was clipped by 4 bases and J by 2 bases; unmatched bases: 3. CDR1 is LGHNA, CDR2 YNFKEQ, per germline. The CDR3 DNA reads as TGTGCCAGCAGCCCAGGACAGGGAAACACCGGGGAGCTGTTTTTT. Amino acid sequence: CASSPGQGNTGELFF.

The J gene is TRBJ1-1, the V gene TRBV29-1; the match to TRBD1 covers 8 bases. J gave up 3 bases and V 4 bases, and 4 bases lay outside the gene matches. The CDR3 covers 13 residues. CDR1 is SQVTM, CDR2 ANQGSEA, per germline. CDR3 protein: CSVALTGDTEAFF. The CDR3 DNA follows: TGCAGCGTTGCCCTGACAGGGGACACTGAAGCTTTCTTT.

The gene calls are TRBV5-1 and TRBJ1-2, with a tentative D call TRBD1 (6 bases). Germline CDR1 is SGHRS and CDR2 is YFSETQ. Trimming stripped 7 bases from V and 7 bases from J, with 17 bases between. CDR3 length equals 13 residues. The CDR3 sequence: CASSRWGAGGYTF. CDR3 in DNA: TGCGCCAGCTCAAGATGGGGGGCAGGTGGCTACACCTTC.

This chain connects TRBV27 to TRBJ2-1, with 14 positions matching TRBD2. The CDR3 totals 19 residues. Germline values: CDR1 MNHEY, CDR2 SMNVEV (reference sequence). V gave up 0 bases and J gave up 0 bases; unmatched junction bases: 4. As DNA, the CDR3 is TGTGCCAGCAGTTTATCGGGACTAGCGGGAGCAAGCTCCTACAATGAGCAGTTCTTC. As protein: CASSLSGLAGASSYNEQFF.

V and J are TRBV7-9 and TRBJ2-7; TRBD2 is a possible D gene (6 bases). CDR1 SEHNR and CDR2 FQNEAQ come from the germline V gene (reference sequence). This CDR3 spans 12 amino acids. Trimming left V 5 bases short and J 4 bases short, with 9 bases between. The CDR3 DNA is TGTGCCAGCAGCCGGGAGCGGTACGAGCAGTACTTC. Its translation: CASSRERYEQYF. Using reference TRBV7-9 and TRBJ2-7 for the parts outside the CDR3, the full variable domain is DTGVSQNPRHKITKRGQNVTFRCDPISEHNRLYWYRQTLGQGPEFLTYFQNEAQLEKSRLLSDRFSAERPKGSFSTLEIQRTEQGDSAMYLCASSRERYEQYFGPGTRLTVT.

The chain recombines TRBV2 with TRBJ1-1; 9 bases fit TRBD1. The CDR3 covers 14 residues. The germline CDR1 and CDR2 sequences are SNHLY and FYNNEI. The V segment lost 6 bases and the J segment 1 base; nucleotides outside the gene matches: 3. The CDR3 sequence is CASRDRGGNTEAFF. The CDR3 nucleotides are TGTGCCAGCAGGGACAGGGGAGGGAACACTGAAGCTTTCTTT.

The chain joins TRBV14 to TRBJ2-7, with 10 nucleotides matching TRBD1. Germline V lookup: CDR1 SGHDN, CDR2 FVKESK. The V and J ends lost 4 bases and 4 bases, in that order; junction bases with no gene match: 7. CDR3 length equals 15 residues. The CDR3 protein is CASSRGDRGPYEQYF. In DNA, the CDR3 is TGTGCCAGCAGCCGGGGGGACAGGGGACCTTACGAGCAGTACTTC.

For the CDR3, the DNA is TGTGCCAGCTCACCGAAAGCACAGCCTCAACTCGGAAGCTACACCTTC. This codes for CASSPKAQPQLGSYTF. The chain joins TRBV18 to TRBJ1-2; D gene uncertain. V lost 3 bases and J 9 bases, leaving 23 bases between the germline ends. The V gene's germline CDR1 is KGHSH and CDR2 LQKENI. CDR3 length: 16 amino acids.

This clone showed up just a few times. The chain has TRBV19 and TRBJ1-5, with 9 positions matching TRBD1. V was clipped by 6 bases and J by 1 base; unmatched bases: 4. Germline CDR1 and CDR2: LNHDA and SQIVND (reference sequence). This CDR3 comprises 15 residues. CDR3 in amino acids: CASRTGTGSNQPQHF. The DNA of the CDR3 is TGTGCCAGTAGGACCGGGACAGGGAGCAATCAGCCCCAGCATTTT.

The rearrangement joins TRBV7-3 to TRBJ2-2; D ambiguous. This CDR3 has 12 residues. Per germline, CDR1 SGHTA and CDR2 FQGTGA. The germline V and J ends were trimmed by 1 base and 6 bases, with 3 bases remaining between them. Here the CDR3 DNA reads TGTGCCAGCAGCTTAAATCCCGGGGAGCTGTTTTTT. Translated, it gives CASSLNPGELFF.

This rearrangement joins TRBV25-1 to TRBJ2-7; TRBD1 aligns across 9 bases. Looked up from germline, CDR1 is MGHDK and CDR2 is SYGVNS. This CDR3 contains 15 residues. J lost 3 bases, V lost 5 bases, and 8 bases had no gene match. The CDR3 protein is CASSPHRGRIYEQYF. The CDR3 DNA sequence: TGTGCCAGCAGTCCCCACAGGGGGCGAATCTACGAGCAGTACTTC.

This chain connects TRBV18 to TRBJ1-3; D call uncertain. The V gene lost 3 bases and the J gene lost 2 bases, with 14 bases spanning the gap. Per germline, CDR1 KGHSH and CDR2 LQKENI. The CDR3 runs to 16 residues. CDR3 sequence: CASSPGLGITGNTIYF. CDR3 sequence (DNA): TGTGCCAGCTCACCGGGCTTGGGGATCACTGGAAACACCATATATTTT.

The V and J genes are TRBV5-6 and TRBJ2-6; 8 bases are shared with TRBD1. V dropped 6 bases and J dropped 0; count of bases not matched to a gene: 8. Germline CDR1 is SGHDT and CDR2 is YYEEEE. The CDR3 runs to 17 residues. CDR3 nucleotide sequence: TGTGCCAGCAAGGGGACAGGCTGGGGCTCTGGGGCCAACGTCCTGACTTTC. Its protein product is CASKGTGWGSGANVLTF.

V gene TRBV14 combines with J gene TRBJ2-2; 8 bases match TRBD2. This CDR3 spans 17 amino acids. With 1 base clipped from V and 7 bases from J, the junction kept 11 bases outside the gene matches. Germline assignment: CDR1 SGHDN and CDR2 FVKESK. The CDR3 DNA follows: TGTGCCAGCAGCCAAGGAGCGGGGGCCGCCCGAGACGGGGAGCTGTTTTTT. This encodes CASSQGAGAARDGELFF.

DNA of the CDR3: TGTGCCAGCAGTCTCCGGGGGTTTGGGGAGCAGTACTTC. This codes for CASSLRGFGEQYF. The gene calls are TRBV6-2 or TRBV6-3 and TRBJ2-7; D is perhaps TRBD2 (6 bases). The germline V gene encodes CDR1 MNHEY and CDR2 SVGEGT. There are 13 residues in the CDR3. V lost 5 bases to trimming and J lost 7 bases, with 15 bases between them.

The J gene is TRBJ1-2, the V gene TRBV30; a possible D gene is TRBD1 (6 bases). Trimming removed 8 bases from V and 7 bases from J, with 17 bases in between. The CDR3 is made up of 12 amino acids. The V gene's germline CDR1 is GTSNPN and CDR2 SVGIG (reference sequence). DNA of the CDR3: TGTGCCCTGGCGTCGGGGGGCATTGGCTACACCTTC. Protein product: CALASGGIGYTF. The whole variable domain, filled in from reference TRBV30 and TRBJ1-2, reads SQTIHQWPATLVQPVGSPLSLECTVEGTSNPNLYWYRQAAGRGLQLLFYSVGIGQISSEVPQNLSASRPQDRQFILSSKKLLLSDSGFYLCALASGGIGYTFGSGTRLTVV.

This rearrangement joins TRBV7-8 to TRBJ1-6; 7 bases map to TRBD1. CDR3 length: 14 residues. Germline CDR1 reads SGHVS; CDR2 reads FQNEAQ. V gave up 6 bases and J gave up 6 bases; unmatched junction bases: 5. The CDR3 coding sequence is TGTGCCAGCAGACCCAGGGGGAGTAATTCACCCCTCCACTTT. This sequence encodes CASRPRGSNSPLHF.

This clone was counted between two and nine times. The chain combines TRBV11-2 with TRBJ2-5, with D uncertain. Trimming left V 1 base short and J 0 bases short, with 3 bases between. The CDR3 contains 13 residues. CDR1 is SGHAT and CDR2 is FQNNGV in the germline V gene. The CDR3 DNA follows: TGTGCCAGCAGCTTAGGGTACCAAGAGACCCAGTACTTC. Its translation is CASSLGYQETQYF.

CDR3 region: CASRAGQGNYQPQHF. DNA of the CDR3: TGTGCCAGCAGGGCGGGACAGGGTAACTATCAGCCCCAGCATTTT. The chain couples TRBV6-5 to TRBJ1-5; TRBD1 matches 9 bases. With 6 bases clipped from V and 5 bases from J, the junction kept 8 bases outside the gene matches. Germline values: CDR1 MNHEY, CDR2 SVGAGI. The CDR3 is 15 amino acids.

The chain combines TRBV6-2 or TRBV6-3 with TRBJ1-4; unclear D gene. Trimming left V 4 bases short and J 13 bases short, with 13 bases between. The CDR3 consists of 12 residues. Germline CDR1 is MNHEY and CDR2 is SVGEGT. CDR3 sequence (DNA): TGTGCCAGCAGTTTCTCAGTAAGCGGACTGTTTTTT. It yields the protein CASSFSVSGLFF.

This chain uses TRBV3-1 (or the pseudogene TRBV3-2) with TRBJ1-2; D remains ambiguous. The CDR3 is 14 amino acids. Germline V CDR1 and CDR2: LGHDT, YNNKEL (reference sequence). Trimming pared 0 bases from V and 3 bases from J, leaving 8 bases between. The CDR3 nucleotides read TGTGCCAGCAGCCAAGATGCCAGGTACTATGGCTACACCTTC. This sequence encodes CASSQDARYYGYTF.

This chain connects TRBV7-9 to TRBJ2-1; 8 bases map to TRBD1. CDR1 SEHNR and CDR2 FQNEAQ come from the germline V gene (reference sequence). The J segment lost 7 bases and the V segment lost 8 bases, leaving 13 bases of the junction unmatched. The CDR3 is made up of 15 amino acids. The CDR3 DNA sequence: TGTGCCAGCGGATTGTCGGGGCAGGGGGCAAATGAGCAGTTCTTC. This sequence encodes CASGLSGQGANEQFF.